Below, one TCR beta chain is given with its context. Its specificity is unknown. The PCR contained 60 Vbeta and 13 Jbeta primers. Only in-frame clones appear in the TCRdb table, and some are missing; sequencing was by immunoSEQ multiplex PCR. The sample consists of about 94,000 clones, about four fifths of them appearing once. These data belong to a study of cytomegalovirus exposure and HLA in healthy donors. Findings of the study overall: An analysis that came later showed most CMV-associated TCR beta chains appearing HLA-restricted. HLA alleles showed associations with some 15,000 TCR beta sequences in a later analysis, at a 0.05 false discovery rate.

The CDR3 length is 18 residues. J was trimmed by 2 bases and V by 3 bases; bases with no gene match: 16. Germline V gene data show CDR1 as SGDLS and CDR2 as YYNGEE. The chain links TRBV9 to TRBJ2-5; TRBD1 matches at 7 bases. The material sequenced was PBMCs. The clonotype comes from a human donor in good health. The DNA for the CDR3 is TGTGCCAGCAGCGCCGGGACAGCCTCCTGGGGTGCGCAAGAGACCCAGTACTTC. This translates into CASSAGTASWGAQETQYF.